These 18 T cell receptor beta chains originate from one sample sequenced in a study of blood T cell repertoires in COVID-19. Some clones are missing from TCRdb's copy, which holds only in-frame ones; the method was immunoSEQ multiplex PCR. The profile covers 150,000 to 200,000 clones, with 84% appearing a single time and roughly 15% taken by the ten largest. The sequencing input was peripheral blood. These receptors all stem from a woman aged 70-85 years with COVID-19, enrolled during active disease.

This chain links TRBV5-4 with TRBJ2-1; perhaps TRBD2 as D (7 bases). CDR1 and CDR2 from the germline V gene are SGHNT and YYREEE (reference sequence). Trimming pared 1 base from V and 7 bases from J, leaving 12 bases between. This CDR3 is built from 14 residues. The CDR3 protein is CASSLPGRGNEQFF. The CDR3 nucleotides are TGTGCCAGCAGCTTGCCAGGGAGGGGGAATGAGCAGTTCTTC.

The chain joins TRBV27 to TRBJ2-2; 11 bases map to TRBD1. Trimming removed 6 bases from V and 8 bases from J; junction bases left unmatched: 5. This CDR3 has 14 residues. CDR1 and CDR2 from the germline V gene are MNHEY and SMNVEV (reference sequence). The DNA of the CDR3 is TGTGCCAGCAGGCGGACAGGGGGCAGAGGGGAGCTGTTTTTT. This translates into CASRRTGGRGELFF.

The rearrangement uses TRBV28 and TRBJ1-2; maybe TRBD1 (5 bases). This CDR3 has 13 residues. Trimming took off 3 bases at V and 5 bases at J, with 10 bases between the two ends. In germline, CDR1 is MDHEN, CDR2 SYDVKM. The CDR3 DNA follows: TGTGCCAGCAGTTTGGGGCTTATGTATGGCTACACCTTC. It translates to CASSLGLMYGYTF.

V usage is TRBV6-6 and J usage is TRBJ2-1; D possibly corresponds to TRBD2 (5 bases). V was trimmed by 6 bases and J by 5 bases, leaving 11 bases between them. Germline CDR1 MNHNY, CDR2 SVGAGI (reference sequence). The CDR3 contains 13 residues. The CDR3 loop reads CASSRTRDNEQFF. The CDR3 DNA is TGTGCCAGCAGCCGTACTAGAGACAATGAGCAGTTCTTC.

In nucleotides, the CDR3 is TGTGCCAGCAGTTTCCGGTTGGTGAACACTGAAGCTTTCTTT. Translating it yields CASSFRLVNTEAFF. The chain carries TRBV27 and TRBJ1-1; D gene ambiguous. The V end lost 3 bases, the J end lost 0 bases, and 8 bases lay between the germline ends. CDR3 length equals 14 residues. The V gene's germline CDR1 is MNHEY and CDR2 SMNVEV (reference sequence).

The chain uses TRBV4-1 and TRBJ2-7, with D maybe TRBD1 (6 bases). From germline, CDR1 is MGHRA and CDR2 YSYEKL. The CDR3 length is 16 residues. Trimming stripped 1 base from V and 3 bases from J, with 16 bases between. The CDR3 DNA sequence: TGCGCCAGCAGCCAAGGTTCTTCAGGCAGGGGCTACGAGCAGTACTTC. It is translated as CASSQGSSGRGYEQYF.

V is TRBV7-3 and J is TRBJ1-1; D not resolved. This CDR3 contains 13 residues. V was clipped by 6 bases and J by 1 base, with 9 bases between them. The V gene's germline CDR1 is SGHTA and CDR2 FQGTGA. Here the CDR3 DNA reads TGTGCCAGCAGGAAGGAGACGAACACTGAAGCTTTCTTT. As protein: CASRKETNTEAFF.

This clone has just a few counts. This chain joins TRBV30 and TRBJ1-6; D not resolved. The CDR3 length is 13 residues. The germline V and J ends were trimmed by 5 bases and 9 bases, with 14 bases remaining between them. The germline gives CDR1 GTSNPN, CDR2 SVGIG (reference sequence). The CDR3 DNA is TGTGCCTGGGGATCTTTGAGATTTTCACCCCTCCACTTT. This encodes CAWGSLRFSPLHF.

A few counts support this clone. The CDR3 region is CAWIQGAGRNTIYF. Written as DNA, the CDR3 is TGTGCCTGGATCCAAGGGGCAGGGCGAAACACCATATATTTT. This rearrangement joins TRBV30 to TRBJ1-3; weak D call: TRBD1 (5 bases). The CDR3 runs 14 residues. V dropped 4 bases and J dropped 5 bases, with 15 bases sitting between them. Germline CDR1 GTSNPN, CDR2 SVGIG (reference sequence).

V gene TRBV28 combines with J gene TRBJ1-6, with TRBD1 identical over 7 bases. Germline loops: CDR1 MDHEN, CDR2 SYDVKM. J was trimmed by 8 bases and V by 10 bases; bases with no gene match: 8. The CDR3 has 13 residues. CDR3 loop: CAIKGAAYSPLHF. The CDR3 bases are TGTGCCATAAAGGGGGCAGCCTATTCACCCCTCCACTTT.

J is TRBJ1-1 and V is TRBV2; tentatively, D is TRBD1 (6 bases). Trimming cost V 7 bases and J 1 base, with 16 bases left between them. The CDR3 spans 15 residues. Germline CDR1 reads SNHLY; CDR2 reads FYNNEI. The CDR3 sequence is CASNQIGGANTEAFF. The CDR3 nucleotides read TGTGCCAGCAACCAAATAGGGGGGGCGAACACTGAAGCTTTCTTT.

The chain recombines TRBV6-5 with TRBJ2-2; 8 nucleotides line up with TRBD2. CDR3 length equals 15 residues. Germline-derived CDR1 and CDR2 are MNHEY and SVGAGI. Trimming took 6 bases from V and 4 from J; bases not matched to a gene: 7. The CDR3 nucleotides are TGTGCCAGCAGAAAATCTAGCGGGCTCACCGGGGAGCTGTTTTTT. Amino acid sequence: CASRKSSGLTGELFF.

The rearrangement joins TRBV11-1 to TRBJ2-5, with a tentative D call TRBD1 (6 bases). Germline CDR1 reads SGHAT; CDR2 reads FQDESV (reference sequence). The CDR3 is 15 residues long. V lost 5 bases to trimming and J lost 1 base, with 14 bases between them. The CDR3 here is CASSPRGQPQETQYF. The CDR3 DNA reads TGTGCCAGCAGCCCGAGAGGACAGCCCCAAGAGACCCAGTACTTC.

This clone has just a few counts. J is TRBJ1-2 and V is TRBV24-1; D is perhaps TRBD1 (6 bases). Trimming shortened V by 5 bases and J by 4 bases, and 10 bases separated the two germline ends. CDR3 size: 13 residues. Germline loops: CDR1 KGHDR, CDR2 SFDVKD. The chain's CDR3 is CATSGGGAYGYTF. CDR3 bases: TGTGCCACCAGTGGGGGGGGCGCCTATGGCTACACCTTC.

This clone was seen just once. V and J are TRBV2 and TRBJ1-2; perhaps TRBD1 as D (6 bases). Germline assignment: CDR1 SNHLY and CDR2 FYNNEI. This CDR3 spans 14 amino acids. Trimming shortened V by 1 base and J by 5 bases, and 11 bases separated the two germline ends. The CDR3 is CASSEEGTYYGYTF. The CDR3 DNA sequence: TGTGCCAGCAGTGAAGAGGGGACATATTATGGCTACACCTTC.

V gene TRBV7-8 combines with J gene TRBJ2-7; TRBD2 matches 10 bases. Looked up from germline, CDR1 is SGHVS and CDR2 is FQNEAQ. J was trimmed by 2 bases and V by 5 bases; bases with no gene match: 6. The CDR3 is made up of 15 amino acids. The CDR3 region has the DNA TGTGCCAGCAGCGGCCTCACTAGCGGGGCCTACGAGCAGTACTTC. This translates into CASSGLTSGAYEQYF.

The chain uses TRBV20-1 and TRBJ2-7; D uncertain. Trimming stripped 3 bases from V and 0 bases from J, with 12 bases between. Germline assignment: CDR1 DFQATT and CDR2 SNEGSKA (reference sequence). The CDR3 sequence is 14 residues long. The CDR3 is CSASGRVTSYEQYV. The DNA for the CDR3 is TGCAGTGCTAGTGGTCGGGTTACCTCCTACGAGCAGTACGTC.

The chain has TRBV2 and TRBJ1-2; 11 bases agree with TRBD1. CDR1 and CDR2 from the germline V gene are SNHLY and FYNNEI. The CDR3 loop spans 14 amino acids. V shed 4 bases, J shed 6 bases, and the junction held 4 bases outside the gene matches. The CDR3 nucleotides read TGTGCCAGCAGTGGGACAGGGGGCCAAAATGGCTACACCTTC. It specifies CASSGTGGQNGYTF.